The clone carrying this T cell receptor beta chain showed up just once. What it binds is unknown. PCR involved 60 Vbeta and 13 Jbeta primers. Produced via immunoSEQ multiplex PCR; TCRdb's table is partial and in-frame only. The sample records 100,000 to 120,000 clones, roughly 70% being singletons. The data derive from a study of cytomegalovirus exposure and HLA in healthy donors. General study findings and limits: A later analysis, which compared TCR beta chains of equal frequency, found the HLA-associated ones more clonally expanded. HLA alleles showed associations with around 15,000 TCR beta sequences in a later analysis, at a 0.05 false discovery rate.

V was shortened by 3 bases and J by 7 bases, with 7 bases between the two germline ends. Germline-derived CDR1 and CDR2 are MDHEN and SYDVKM. This CDR3 comprises 13 residues. Input material: PBMCs. The chain links TRBV28 to TRBJ1-6; D unresolved. The TCR comes from a man younger than 35 in good health and CMV-seropositive. The CDR3 here is CASSLRQNSPLHF. The DNA for the CDR3 is TGTGCCAGCAGTTTGCGGCAGAATTCACCCCTCCACTTT.